This T cell receptor (beta chain) was recorded in a study of molecular identifiers for immune sequencing clone quantification. On this clonotype: The target antigen is unknown. This may come from a read error, since a much larger clone is one base off.

TCR libraries were built in bulk with a published protocol and specific TCR primers. In TCRdb, the PCR reads were re-called with MiXCR into one record per CDR3 protein. The table has over 70,000 distinct CDR3 sequences, around a quarter seen once. With 10%, 30% or 50% of RNA, about 20,000 to 1,100,000 naive CD8 T cells were sequenced. This CDR3 region has 15 residues. Deletions cut 3 bases from V and 0 bases from J, with 9 bases between. Study observations and caveats: Jurkat TCR RNA from one cell was spiked into about a million naive cells, and it was reportedly detectable there.

This rearrangement joins TRBV12-3 or TRBV12-4 to TRBJ2-1, with a possible D match to TRBD2 (5 bases). This sequence originates from a human donor in good health. Some libraries in this study had Jurkat cell RNA spiked in. The sequencing sample was made of naive CD8+ T cells from blood, with Jurkat cell RNA spiked in. This sample's subset: FACS-sorted CD8+CD4-CCR7+CD45RA+ naive T cells. In DNA, the CDR3 is TGTGCCAGCAGTTTTAGCGAGAGCTCCTACAATGAGCAGTTCTTC. Encoded protein: CASSFSESSYNEQFF.